The source of this T cell receptor (beta chain) is a study of blood T cell repertoires in COVID-19. About the study: From the United States, Italy and Spain came samples of acute and convalescent COVID-19.

Followed longitudinally, the Seattle patients had been enrolled during active infection. V was clipped by 4 bases and J by 2 bases; unmatched bases: 8. The CDR3 has 16 amino acids. Germline V gene lookup returns CDR1 SGHRS and CDR2 YFSETQ. Original handling: For nucleated cells, counts were estimated from reference gene primer amplification. Using immunoSEQ multiplex PCR, the repertoire was profiled, and TCRdb retains in-frame clones only, with some absent. The V and J calls and clone size were taken over from that table, and D and trimming were inferred from the DNA. The sample has 200,000 to 250,000 clones; 81% are singletons.

The sample comprised peripheral blood. The receptor's source is a woman older than 75 with COVID-19, enrolled during active disease. The chain is built from TRBV5-1 and TRBJ2-1; 8 bases fit TRBD2. This CDR3 reads CASSLSSGRAYNEQFF. The DNA of the CDR3 is TGCGCCAGCAGCCTGTCTAGCGGGCGGGCCTACAATGAGCAGTTCTTC.